What follows are 3 T cell receptor beta chains derived from one specimen sequenced in a study of T cell repertoires in cytomegalovirus infection. Their cognate antigens are unknown. TCRdb re-called the reads through MiXCR, storing one row per CDR3 protein. Found here are around 110,000 distinct CDR3 sequences, 10% of them singletons; the top ten hold 30% to 40%. The sequenced material came from PBMCs, sequenced either directly or after in vitro stimulation (not recorded which). The receptor set was obtained from a human donor in good health (CMV status not recorded). Some clones in this sample may be carry-over from other donors' samples.

This clonotype was seen at least ten times. The V gene is TRBV7-2, the J gene TRBJ2-5; 7 nucleotides agree with TRBD1. The V gene's germline CDR1 is SGHTA and CDR2 FQGNSA. J was trimmed by 5 bases and V by 1 base; bases with no gene match: 10. CDR3 length: 16 amino acids. The CDR3, as DNA: TGTGCCAGCAGCTTAGTGGGCAGGGGGTTAGGGGAGACCCAGTACTTC. This codes for CASSLVGRGLGETQYF.

This clonotype occurred many times. This chain joins TRBV7-2 and TRBJ2-4, with D possibly being TRBD2 (6 bases). Germline V CDR1 and CDR2: SGHTA, FQGNSA. V dropped 5 bases and J dropped 3 bases, with 14 bases sitting between them. CDR3 size: 15 residues. The CDR3 coding sequence is TGTGCCAGCAGCGATAGGAGGGGTCTCAAAAACATTCAGTACTTC. Amino acids: CASSDRRGLKNIQYF.

This clonotype was seen only a few times. The V gene is TRBV7-2, the J gene TRBJ2-7; 12 nucleotides align to TRBD2. Per germline, CDR1 SGHTA and CDR2 FQGNSA. The CDR3 is made up of 15 amino acids. V shed 3 bases, J shed 5 bases, and the junction held 5 bases outside the gene matches. The CDR3 sequence: CASSFVSSGRDEQYF. DNA of the CDR3: TGTGCCAGCAGCTTCGTCTCTAGCGGGAGGGACGAGCAGTACTTC.